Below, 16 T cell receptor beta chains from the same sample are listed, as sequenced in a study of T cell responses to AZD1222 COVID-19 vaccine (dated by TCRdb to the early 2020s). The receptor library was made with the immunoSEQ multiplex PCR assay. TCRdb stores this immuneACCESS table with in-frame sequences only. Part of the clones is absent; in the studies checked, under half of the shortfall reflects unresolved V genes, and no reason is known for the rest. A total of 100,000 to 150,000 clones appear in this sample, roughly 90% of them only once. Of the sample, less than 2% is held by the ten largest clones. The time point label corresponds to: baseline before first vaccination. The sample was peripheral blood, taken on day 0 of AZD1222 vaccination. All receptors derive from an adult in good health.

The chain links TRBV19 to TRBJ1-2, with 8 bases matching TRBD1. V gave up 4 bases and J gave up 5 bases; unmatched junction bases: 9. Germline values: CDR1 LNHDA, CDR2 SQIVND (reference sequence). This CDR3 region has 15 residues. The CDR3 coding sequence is TGTGCCAGTAGTACCCAAGGACAGGGTGATTATGGCTACACCTTC. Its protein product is CASSTQGQGDYGYTF. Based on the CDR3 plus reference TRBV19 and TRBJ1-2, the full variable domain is DGGITQSPKYLFRKEGQNVTLSCEQNLNHDAMYWYRQDPGQGLRLIYYSQIVNDFQKGDIAEGYSVSREKKESFPLTVTSAQKNPTAFYLCASSTQGQGDYGYTFGSGTRLTVV.

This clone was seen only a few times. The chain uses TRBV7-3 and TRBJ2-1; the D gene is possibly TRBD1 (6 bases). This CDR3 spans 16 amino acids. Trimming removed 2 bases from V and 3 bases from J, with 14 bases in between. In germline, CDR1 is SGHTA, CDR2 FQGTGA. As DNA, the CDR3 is TGTGCCAGCAGCTTACTTCCACAGGGCAACTACAATGAGCAGTTCTTC. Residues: CASSLLPQGNYNEQFF.

CDR3: CASRGKGAGYGYTF. The CDR3 nucleotides are TGTGCCAGTAGGGGGAAGGGGGCTGGCTATGGCTACACCTTC. The V call is TRBV19, the J call TRBJ1-2; 7 bases line up with TRBD1. This CDR3 has 14 amino acids. Trimming took 6 bases from V and 4 from J; bases not matched to a gene: 8. Per the germline V gene, CDR1 is LNHDA and CDR2 is SQIVND (reference sequence).

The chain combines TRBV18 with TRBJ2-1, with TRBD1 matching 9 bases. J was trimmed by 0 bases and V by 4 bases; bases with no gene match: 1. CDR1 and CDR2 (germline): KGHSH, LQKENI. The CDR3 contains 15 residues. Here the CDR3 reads CASSRTGDSYNEQFF. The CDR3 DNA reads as TGTGCCAGCTCACGGACAGGGGACTCCTACAATGAGCAGTTCTTC.

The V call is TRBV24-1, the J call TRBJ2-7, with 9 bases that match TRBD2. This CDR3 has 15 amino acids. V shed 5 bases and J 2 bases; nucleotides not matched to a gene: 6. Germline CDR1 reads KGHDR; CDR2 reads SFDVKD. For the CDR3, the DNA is TGTGCCACCAGTGCCGCGGGAGGGGCAACCTACGAGCAGTACTTC. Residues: CATSAAGGATYEQYF.

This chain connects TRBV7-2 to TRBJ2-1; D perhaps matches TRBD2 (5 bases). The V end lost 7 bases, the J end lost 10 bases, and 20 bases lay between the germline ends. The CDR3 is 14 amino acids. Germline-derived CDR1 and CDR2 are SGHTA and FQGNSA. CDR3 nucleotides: TGTGCCAGCACCCACGATGTAGCGTCGAGGGAGCAGTTCTTC. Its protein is CASTHDVASREQFF. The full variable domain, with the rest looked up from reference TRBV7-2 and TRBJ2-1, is GAGVSQSPSNKVTEKGKDVELRCDPISGHTALYWYRQSLGQGLEFLIYFQGNSAPDKSGLPSDRFSAERTGGSVSTLTIQRTQQEDSAVYLCASTHDVASREQFFGPGTRLTVL.

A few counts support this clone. CDR3 protein: CASSLIMGGLSGNTIYF. In DNA, the CDR3 is TGCGCCAGCAGCTTGATTATGGGGGGCCTGTCTGGAAACACCATATATTTT. This chain uses TRBV5-1 with TRBJ1-3; D may be TRBD1 (6 bases). The V end lost 1 base, the J end lost 1 base, and 15 bases lay between the germline ends. The CDR3 is 17 amino acids. The germline V gene has CDR1 SGHRS and CDR2 YFSETQ. The whole variable domain, remainder taken from reference TRBV5-1 and TRBJ1-3, is KAGVTQTPRYLIKTRGQQVTLSCSPISGHRSVSWYQQTPGQGLQFLFEYFSETQRNKGNFPGRFSGRQFSNSRSEMNVSTLELGDSALYLCASSLIMGGLSGNTIYFGEGSWLTVV.

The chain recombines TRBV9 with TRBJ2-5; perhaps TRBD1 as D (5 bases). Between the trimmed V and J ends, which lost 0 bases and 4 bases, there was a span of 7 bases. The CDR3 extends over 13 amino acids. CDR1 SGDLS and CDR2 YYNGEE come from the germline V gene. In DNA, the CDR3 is TGTGCCAGCAGCGTAGGCAGGGTAGAGACCCAGTACTTC. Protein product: CASSVGRVETQYF.

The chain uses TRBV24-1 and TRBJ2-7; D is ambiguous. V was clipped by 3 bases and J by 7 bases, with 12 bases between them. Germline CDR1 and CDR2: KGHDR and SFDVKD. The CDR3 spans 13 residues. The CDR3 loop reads CATSDTTIEEQYF. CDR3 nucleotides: TGTGCCACCAGTGATACCACGATTGAGGAGCAGTACTTC.

In DNA form, the CDR3 reads TGTGCCAGCAGTTTATTGTTAGGGGCGGTGAGCAATCAGCCCCAGCATTTT. Translating gives CASSLLLGAVSNQPQHF. The rearrangement uses TRBV28 and TRBJ1-5; D is perhaps TRBD1 (5 bases). Germline CDR1 and CDR2: MDHEN and SYDVKM. The CDR3 spans 17 residues. Trimming left V 1 base short and J 1 base short, with 14 bases between. Using reference TRBV28 and TRBJ1-5 for the parts outside the CDR3, the full variable domain is DVKVTQSSRYLVKRTGEKVFLECVQDMDHENMFWYRQDPGLGLRLIYFSYDVKMKEKGDIPEGYSVSREKKERFSLILESASTNQTSMYLCASSLLLGAVSNQPQHFGDGTRLSIL.

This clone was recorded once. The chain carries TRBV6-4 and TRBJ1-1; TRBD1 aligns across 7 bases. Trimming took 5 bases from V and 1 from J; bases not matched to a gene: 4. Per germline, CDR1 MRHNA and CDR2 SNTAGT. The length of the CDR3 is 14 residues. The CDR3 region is CASSPGTENTEAFF. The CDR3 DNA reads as TGTGCCAGCAGTCCCGGGACAGAGAACACTGAAGCTTTCTTT.

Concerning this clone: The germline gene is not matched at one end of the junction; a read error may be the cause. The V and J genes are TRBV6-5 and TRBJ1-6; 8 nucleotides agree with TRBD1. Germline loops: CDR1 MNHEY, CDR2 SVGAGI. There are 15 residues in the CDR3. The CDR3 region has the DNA TGTGCCAGCAGTGACTCGACAGGGGATAATTCACCCCTCCACTTT. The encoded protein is CASSDSTGDNSPLHF.

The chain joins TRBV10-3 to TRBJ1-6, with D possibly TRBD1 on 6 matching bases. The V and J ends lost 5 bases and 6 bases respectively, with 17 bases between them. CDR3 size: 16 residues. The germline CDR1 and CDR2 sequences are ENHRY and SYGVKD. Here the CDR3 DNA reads TGTGCCATCAGTAGAAGCAGGACAGACAGTAATTCACCCCTCCACTTT. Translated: CAISRSRTDSNSPLHF.

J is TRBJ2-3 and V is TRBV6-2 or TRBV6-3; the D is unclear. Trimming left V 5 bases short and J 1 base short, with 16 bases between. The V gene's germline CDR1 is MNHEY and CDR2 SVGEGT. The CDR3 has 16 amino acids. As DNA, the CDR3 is TGTGCCAGCAGTAGCGCGGTAGGCGGTGGCACAGATACGCAGTATTTT. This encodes CASSSAVGGGTDTQYF.

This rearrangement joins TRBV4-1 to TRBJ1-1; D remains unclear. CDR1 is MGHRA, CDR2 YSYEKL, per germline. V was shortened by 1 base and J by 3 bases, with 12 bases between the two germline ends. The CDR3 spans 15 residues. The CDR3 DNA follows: TGCGCCAGCAGCCAAGCCCTAAGGCGGGACACTGAAGCTTTCTTT. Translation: CASSQALRRDTEAFF.

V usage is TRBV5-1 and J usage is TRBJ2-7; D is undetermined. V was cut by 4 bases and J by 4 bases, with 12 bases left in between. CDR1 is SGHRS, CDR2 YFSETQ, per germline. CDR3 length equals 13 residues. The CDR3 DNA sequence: TGCGCCAGCAGCCCGGCCGAGATTTACGAGCAGTACTTC. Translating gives CASSPAEIYEQYF.